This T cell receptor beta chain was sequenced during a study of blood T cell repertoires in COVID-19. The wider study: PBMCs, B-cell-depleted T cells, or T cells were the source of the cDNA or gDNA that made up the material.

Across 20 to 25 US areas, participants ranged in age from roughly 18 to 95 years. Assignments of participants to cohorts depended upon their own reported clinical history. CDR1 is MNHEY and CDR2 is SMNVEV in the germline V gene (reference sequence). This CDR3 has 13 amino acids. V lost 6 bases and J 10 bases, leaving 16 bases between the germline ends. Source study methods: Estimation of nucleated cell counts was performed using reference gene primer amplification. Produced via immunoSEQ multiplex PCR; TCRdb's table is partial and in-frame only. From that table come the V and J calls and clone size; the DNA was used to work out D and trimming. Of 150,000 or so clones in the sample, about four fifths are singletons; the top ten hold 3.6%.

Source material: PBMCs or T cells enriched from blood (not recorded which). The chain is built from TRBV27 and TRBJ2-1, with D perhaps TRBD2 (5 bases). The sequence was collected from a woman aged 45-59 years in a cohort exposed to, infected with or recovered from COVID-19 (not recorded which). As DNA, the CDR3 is TGTGCCAGCAGGGGGTCGGGGTTCGGAGAGCAGTTCTTC. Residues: CASRGSGFGEQFF.